The 31 T cell receptor beta chains below all came from one sample that was sequenced in a study of cytomegalovirus exposure and HLA in healthy donors. 60 Vbeta and 13 Jbeta primers were used in PCR. Libraries were prepared by immunoSEQ multiplex PCR; TCRdb keeps only in-frame clonotypes and omits some of them. Of under 200,000 clones detected, roughly 71% appear once; the ten largest clones hold roughly 7.3%. The sample comprised PBMCs. The receptors derive from a male donor in good health and CMV-seropositive.

J is TRBJ2-3 and V is TRBV9; 10 bases map to TRBD2. CDR1 and CDR2 from the germline V gene are SGDLS and YYNGEE. The junction had 10 bases not matched to a gene; V was cut back by 0 bases and J by 0 bases. The CDR3 totals 19 residues. The CDR3 bases are TGTGCCAGCAGCGTAGAATCTAGCGGGGGAGCCACGAGCACAGATACGCAGTATTTT. The encoded protein is CASSVESSGGATSTDTQYF.

The chain has TRBV4-2 and TRBJ2-3, with TRBD2 matching over 11 bases. The CDR3 is 16 amino acids. With 4 bases clipped from V and 3 bases from J, the junction kept 6 bases outside the gene matches. Per the germline V gene, CDR1 is LGHNA and CDR2 is YNFKEQ. CDR3 in DNA: TGTGCCAGCAGCCGTAGCGGGGGGGCCGCGACAGATACGCAGTATTTT. Its protein is CASSRSGGAATDTQYF.

V is TRBV6-5 and J is TRBJ2-3; D is ambiguous. Germline V gene sequence: CDR1 MNHEY, CDR2 SVGAGI. The CDR3 totals 14 residues. V lost 0 bases and J lost 0, with 4 bases in between. The DNA of the CDR3 is TGTGCCAGCAGTTACTCGGCTAGCACAGATACGCAGTATTTT. Residues: CASSYSASTDTQYF.

V gene TRBV5-1 combines with J gene TRBJ2-7, with D maybe TRBD2 (7 bases). V was shortened by 4 bases and J by 2 bases, with 22 bases between the two germline ends. This CDR3 has 17 residues. CDR1 and CDR2 from the germline V gene are SGHRS and YFSETQ. The CDR3 spells CASSPGGFAGDTYEQYF. The CDR3, as DNA: TGCGCCAGCAGCCCGGGTGGGTTTGCGGGGGACACCTACGAGCAGTACTTC.

The chain links TRBV27 to TRBJ1-2; possible D gene TRBD1, 6 bases. The V end was cut by 5 bases, the J end by 7 bases, with 17 bases between. The CDR3 runs 14 residues. CDR1 and CDR2 from the germline V gene are MNHEY and SMNVEV (reference sequence). CDR3 in amino acids: CASSLRQAGGGYTF. CDR3 nucleotide sequence: TGTGCCAGCAGTCTCCGACAGGCTGGGGGTGGCTACACCTTC.

This chain connects TRBV5-4 to TRBJ2-2; 7 nucleotides match TRBD1. With V trimmed by 1 base and J by 6 bases, 6 bases remained unmatched. Looked up from germline, CDR1 is SGHNT and CDR2 is YYREEE (reference sequence). The CDR3 contains 15 residues. For the CDR3, the DNA is TGTGCCAGCAGCTTGAGAAGGGGGCAATCCGGGGAGCTGTTTTTT. Protein: CASSLRRGQSGELFF.

CDR3 sequence reads: CASSGQNTEAFF. CDR3 DNA sequence: TGTGCCAGCAGCGGACAGAACACTGAAGCTTTCTTT. V is TRBV25-1 and J is TRBJ1-1; D may be TRBD1 (5 bases). Trimming left V 6 bases short and J 1 base short, with 6 bases between. This CDR3 is built from 12 residues. The germline V gene encodes CDR1 MGHDK and CDR2 SYGVNS.

The rearrangement joins TRBV29-1 to TRBJ1-1, with D perhaps TRBD1 (5 bases). The germline V gene encodes CDR1 SQVTM and CDR2 ANQGSEA. The length of the CDR3 is 12 residues. Trimming removed 4 bases at V and 5 bases at J, with 11 bases between. The CDR3 DNA follows: TGCAGCGTTGGGGGGAGGAGTACTGAAGCTTTCTTT. It codes for CSVGGRSTEAFF. The full variable domain, in which reference TRBV29-1 and TRBJ1-1 provide the parts outside the CDR3, is SAVISQKPSRDICQRGTSLTIQCQVDSQVTMMFWYRQQPGQSLTLIATANQGSEATYESGFVIDKFPISRPNLTFSTLTVSNMSPEDSSIYLCSVGGRSTEAFFGQGTRLTVV.

This clone was counted between two and nine times. The V call is TRBV5-1, the J call TRBJ2-5; unclear D gene. V was pared by 2 bases and J by 5 bases, with 4 bases between. Germline lookup yields CDR1 SGHRS and CDR2 YFSETQ. The CDR3 consists of 11 residues. The CDR3: CASSFEETQYF. CDR3 in DNA: TGCGCCAGCAGCTTTGAGGAGACCCAGTACTTC.

The chain joins TRBV7-6 to TRBJ1-1; D is unclear. V was clipped by 1 base and J by 1 base, with 7 bases between them. The CDR3 is 14 amino acids. Per germline, CDR1 SGHVS and CDR2 FNYEAQ. The CDR3 loop reads CASSLVEGNTEAFF. CDR3 in DNA: TGTGCCAGCAGCTTAGTCGAGGGGAACACTGAAGCTTTCTTT.

The chain couples TRBV6-5 to TRBJ2-7; TRBD1 matches at 10 bases. The V gene's germline CDR1 is MNHEY and CDR2 SVGAGI. CDR3 length equals 16 residues. J gave up 2 bases and V 4 bases, and 8 bases lay outside the gene matches. CDR3 DNA sequence: TGTGCCAGCAGTTCCGTGGGGGACAGGGGAACCTACGAGCAGTACTTC. Its translation is CASSSVGDRGTYEQYF.

The chain joins TRBV19 to TRBJ1-2, with TRBD1 matching 9 bases. This CDR3 has 20 residues. CDR1 is LNHDA and CDR2 is SQIVND in the germline V gene (reference sequence). With 2 bases clipped from V and 0 bases from J, the junction kept 16 bases outside the gene matches. The CDR3 region is CASSISSMRDRAQSNYGYTF. The CDR3 DNA is TGTGCCAGTAGTATATCCTCGATGAGGGACAGGGCTCAATCTAACTATGGCTACACCTTC.

The V call is TRBV10-3, the J call TRBJ1-5; D not resolved. Trimming left V 10 bases short and J 6 bases short, with 10 bases between. Germline CDR1 and CDR2: ENHRY and SYGVKD. The CDR3 covers 11 residues. CDR3 sequence: CATGLGQPQHF. Written as DNA, the CDR3 is TGTGCCACCGGACTGGGTCAGCCCCAGCATTTT.

CDR3 nucleotide sequence: TGTGCCAGCAGTCTACCACCTAGCGGGGGCACGAGCACCGGGGAGCTGTTTTTT. This translates into CASSLPPSGGTSTGELFF. The chain combines TRBV28 with TRBJ2-2; 10 bases map to TRBD2. Germline V lookup: CDR1 MDHEN, CDR2 SYDVKM. The J segment lost 4 bases and the V segment lost 5 bases, leaving 13 bases of the junction unmatched. The length of the CDR3 is 18 residues.

The V call is TRBV5-4, the J call TRBJ1-4; 8 nucleotides match TRBD1. The ends lost 4 bases at V and 1 base at J; junction bases unmatched: 6. This CDR3 is built from 16 residues. Germline V gene data show CDR1 as SGHNT and CDR2 as YYREEE (reference sequence). CDR3 sequence (DNA): TGTGCCAGCAGCCGCGGACAGGGAGGAACTAATGAAAAACTGTTTTTT. Translated, it gives CASSRGQGGTNEKLFF. The full variable domain, its missing parts supplied by reference TRBV5-4 and TRBJ1-4, is ETGVTQSPTHLIKTRGQQVTLRCSSQSGHNTVSWYQQALGQGPQFIFQYYREEENGRGNFPPRFSGLQFPNYSSELNVNALELDDSALYLCASSRGQGGTNEKLFFGSGTQLSVL.

This clone was observed a few times. As DNA, the CDR3 is TGCGCCAGCAGCCAAGGGGGGACAGGAATTCAGCCCCAGCATTTT. It translates to CASSQGGTGIQPQHF. The V gene is TRBV4-1, the J gene TRBJ1-5; 8 bases fit TRBD1. Germline V gene data show CDR1 as MGHRA and CDR2 as YSYEKL. J was trimmed by 6 bases and V by 1 base; bases with no gene match: 5. The CDR3 extends over 15 amino acids.

The V gene is TRBV5-6, the J gene TRBJ2-5; D not certain. V lost 0 bases to trimming and J lost 2 bases, with 11 bases between them. Germline lookup yields CDR1 SGHDT and CDR2 YYEEEE. The CDR3 covers 15 residues. The CDR3 nucleotides read TGTGCCAGCAGCTTGGCCCTCGACTCACAAGAGACCCAGTACTTC. It is translated as CASSLALDSQETQYF.

The J gene is TRBJ2-7, the V gene TRBV9; maybe TRBD1 (6 bases). Germline lookup yields CDR1 SGDLS and CDR2 YYNGEE. Trimming pared 3 bases from V and 1 base from J, leaving 11 bases between. The CDR3 has 14 amino acids. CDR3 nucleotide sequence: TGTGCCAGCAGCGATGGGACATCGTCCTACGAGCAGTACTTC. This encodes CASSDGTSSYEQYF. Full variable domain (outside the CDR3, taken from reference TRBV9 and TRBJ2-7): DSGVTQTPKHLITATGQRVTLRCSPRSGDLSVYWYQQSLDQGLQFLIQYYNGEERAKGNILERFSAQQFPDLHSELNLSSLELGDSALYFCASSDGTSSYEQYFGPGTRLTVT.

The chain recombines TRBV9 with TRBJ2-3, with 10 bases matching TRBD2. Germline V gene data show CDR1 as SGDLS and CDR2 as YYNGEE. The V gene end was trimmed by 6 bases and the J gene end by 6 bases; junction bases not matched to a gene: 10. The CDR3 totals 15 residues. The CDR3 DNA reads TGTGCCAGCACTCCAAGCGGGGGGGGAGAGGATACGCAGTATTTT. The encoded protein is CASTPSGGGEDTQYF.

The chain carries TRBV6-1 and TRBJ1-2; tentatively, D is TRBD1 (6 bases). The CDR3 runs 14 residues. Germline V lookup: CDR1 MNHNS, CDR2 SASEGT. With 3 bases removed from V and 7 bases from J, the gap between germline ends came to 15 bases. CDR3 residues: CASSDGSGAGGYTF. As DNA, the CDR3 is TGTGCCAGCAGTGATGGGTCAGGGGCAGGTGGCTACACCTTC.

The chain links TRBV5-4 to TRBJ2-2; D possibly corresponds to TRBD1 (6 bases). The ends were cut back, 3 bases at V and 4 bases at J, with 19 bases in the middle. In germline, CDR1 is SGHNT, CDR2 YYREEE (reference sequence). There are 17 residues in the CDR3. As DNA, the CDR3 is TGTGCCAGCAGCTCCTTTCCAGGGGCGCTTGGCACCGGGGAGCTGTTTTTT. Protein product: CASSSFPGALGTGELFF.

J is TRBJ2-7 and V is TRBV2; 7 positions agree with TRBD1. Per the germline V gene, CDR1 is SNHLY and CDR2 is FYNNEI. V lost 5 bases and J lost 0; bases outside the gene matches: 10. The CDR3 sequence is 16 residues long. For the CDR3, the DNA is TGTGCCAGCAGTTTCTGGACAGGCGCGAGCTCCTACGAGCAGTACTTC. Its protein is CASSFWTGASSYEQYF. The complete variable domain, with remaining parts taken from reference TRBV2 and TRBJ2-7, reads EPEVTQTPSHQVTQMGQEVILRCVPISNHLYFYWYRQILGQKVEFLVSFYNNEISEKSEIFDDQFSVERPDGSNFTLKIRSTKLEDSAMYFCASSFWTGASSYEQYFGPGTRLTVT.

The DNA of the CDR3 is TGTGCCAGCAGTGGCACTAGCGGGGGGGCCTCCGTATTCCAAGAGACCCAGTACTTC. Translation: CASSGTSGGASVFQETQYF. The V and J genes are TRBV6-1 and TRBJ2-5, with 13 positions matching TRBD2. The CDR3 runs 19 residues. Germline V gene lookup returns CDR1 MNHNS and CDR2 SASEGT. V lost 4 bases, J lost 1 base, and 12 bases stayed unmatched.

This chain connects TRBV6-5 to TRBJ1-6; possible D gene TRBD1, 6 bases. CDR3 length: 15 residues. Per the germline V gene, CDR1 is MNHEY and CDR2 is SVGAGI. V dropped 2 bases and J dropped 6 bases, with 11 bases sitting between them. CDR3 coding DNA: TGTGCCAGCAGTTACCTACCCAGGGGTAATTCACCCCTCCACTTT. This codes for CASSYLPRGNSPLHF.

CDR3 nucleotides: TGTGCCAGCAGCCCGACTAGCGGGGGGGCCGATACGCAGTATTTT. Protein: CASSPTSGGADTQYF. The rearrangement links TRBV6-1 to TRBJ2-3; 14 positions agree with TRBD2. Germline loops: CDR1 MNHNS, CDR2 SASEGT. This CDR3 is 15 amino acids long. Unmatched junction bases numbered 5, after V lost 6 bases and J lost 6 bases.

In its sample, this clone was seen a few times. The chain has TRBV15 and TRBJ2-7, with 7 bases aligning to TRBD1. The CDR3 is 15 amino acids. Germline CDR1 LNHNV, CDR2 YYDKDF (reference sequence). Germline trimming cut 0 bases from V and 4 bases from J; bases unmatched to any gene: 6. CDR3 sequence: CATSRDKEQGYEQYF. CDR3 nucleotides: TGTGCCACCAGCAGAGATAAGGAACAGGGGTACGAGCAGTACTTC.

The chain uses TRBV5-6 and TRBJ2-3; 9 bases map to TRBD2. Germline lookup yields CDR1 SGHDT and CDR2 YYEEEE. V trimming: 4 bases; J trimming: 2 bases; junction bases outside the gene matches: 8. CDR3 length: 16 amino acids. This CDR3 is CASSAPRGGATDTQYF. The CDR3 DNA is TGTGCCAGCAGCGCCCCGCGGGGGGGTGCCACAGATACGCAGTATTTT.

The V and J genes are TRBV9 and TRBJ2-5, with 16 nucleotides matching TRBD2. Germline CDR1 and CDR2: SGDLS and YYNGEE. Trimming at V came to 3 bases and at J to 2 bases, leaving 4 bases not matched to a gene. This CDR3 has 17 amino acids. CDR3 loop: CASSEGTSGGAQETQYF. The CDR3, as DNA: TGTGCCAGCAGCGAGGGGACTAGCGGGGGGGCACAAGAGACCCAGTACTTC.

This clone was seen a handful of times. Mismatch with germline at one junction end may stem from a read error. The chain uses TRBV6-5 and TRBJ2-7; 7 positions match TRBD1. The germline CDR1 and CDR2 sequences are MNHEY and SVGAGI. The length of the CDR3 is 13 residues. CDR3 sequence reads: CASSYSRQGVSFF. As DNA, the CDR3 is TGTGCCAGCAGTTACTCACGGCAGGGGGTCTCTTTCTTC.

The chain carries TRBV7-8 and TRBJ2-2; D is undetermined. The CDR3 runs 12 residues. Germline values: CDR1 SGHVS, CDR2 FQNEAQ. The germline V and J ends were trimmed by 4 bases and 6 bases, with 6 bases remaining between them. The CDR3 loop reads CASSSLSGELFF. CDR3 in DNA: TGTGCCAGCAGCTCCTTGTCCGGGGAGCTGTTTTTT.

The V and J genes are TRBV6-5 and TRBJ2-3; TRBD1 aligns across 7 bases. The V gene's germline CDR1 is MNHEY and CDR2 SVGAGI. CDR3 length: 15 amino acids. V lost 6 bases and J lost 3; bases outside the gene matches: 9. CDR3: CASSLTGAGTDTQYF. CDR3 bases: TGTGCCAGCAGCTTAACAGGGGCGGGTACAGATACGCAGTATTTT.